The sequence of this T cell receptor beta chain was determined in a study of human T cells and chemical hapten exposure. As regards this clonotype: Its matching antigen is unknown.

Time point: patch test 3, about 24 weeks after DPC sensitization. Treatment specified: therapeutic diphenylcyclopropenone sensitization with weekly scalp DPC. Drawing of blood took place ahead of applying each patch test. General study points: Having alopecia, donors may respond immunologically unlike healthy people.

The V and J ends lost 1 base and 7 bases, in that order; junction bases with no gene match: 2. Germline CDR1 reads SGHVS; CDR2 reads FQNEAQ. CDR3 length: 14 amino acids. Unique molecular identifiers were affixed to discrete cDNA molecules within the library. TCRdb re-called the RACE reads through MiXCR, storing one row per CDR3 protein. Of more than 150,000 distinct CDR3 sequences listed, 24% were seen once; the top ten hold 2% to 2.5%. V and J are TRBV7-8 and TRBJ2-4, with TRBD2 identical over 9 bases. The input for sequencing was whole blood, taken in connection with sensitization to the hapten diphenylcyclopropenone (DPC). The TCR originated in a woman aged 40-49 years with alopecia areata. Some clones in this sample may be carry-over from other donors' samples. This CDR3 reads CASSLDSGSNIQYF. Written as DNA, the CDR3 is TGTGCCAGCAGCTTAGATAGCGGGAGTAACATTCAGTACTTC. Variable domain in full (rest from reference TRBV7-8 and TRBJ2-4): GAGVSQSPRYKVAKRGQDVALRCDPISGHVSLFWYQQALGQGPEFLTYFQNEAQLDKSGLPSDRFFAERPEGSVSTLKIQRTQQEDSAVYLCASSLDSGSNIQYFGAGTRLSVL.